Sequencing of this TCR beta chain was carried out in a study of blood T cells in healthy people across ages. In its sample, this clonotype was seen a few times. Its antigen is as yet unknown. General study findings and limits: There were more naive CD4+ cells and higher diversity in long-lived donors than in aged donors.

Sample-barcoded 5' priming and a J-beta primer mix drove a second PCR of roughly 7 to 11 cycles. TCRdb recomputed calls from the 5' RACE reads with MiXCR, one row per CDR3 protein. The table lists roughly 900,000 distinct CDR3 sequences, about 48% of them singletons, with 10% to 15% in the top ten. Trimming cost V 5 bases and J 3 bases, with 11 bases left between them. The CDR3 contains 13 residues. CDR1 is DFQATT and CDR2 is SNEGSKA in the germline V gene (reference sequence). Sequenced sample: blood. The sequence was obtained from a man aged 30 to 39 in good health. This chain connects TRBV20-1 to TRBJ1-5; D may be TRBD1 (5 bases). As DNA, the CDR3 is TGCAGTGCTCGCGACAGCCACAATCAGCCCCAGCATTTT. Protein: CSARDSHNQPQHF.